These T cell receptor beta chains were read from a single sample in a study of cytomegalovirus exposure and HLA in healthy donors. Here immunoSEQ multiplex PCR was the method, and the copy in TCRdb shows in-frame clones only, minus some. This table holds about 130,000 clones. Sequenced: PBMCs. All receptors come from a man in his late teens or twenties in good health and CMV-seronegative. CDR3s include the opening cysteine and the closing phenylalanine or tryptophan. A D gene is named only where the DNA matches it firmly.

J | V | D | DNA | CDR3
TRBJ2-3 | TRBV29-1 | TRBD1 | TGCAGCGTCGCCGGGACAGGAGGAATCACAGATACGCAGTATTTT | CSVAGTGGITDTQYF
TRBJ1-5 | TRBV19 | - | TGTGCCAGTTCCGAGGGAGAAAATCAGCCCCAGCATTTT | CASSEGENQPQHF
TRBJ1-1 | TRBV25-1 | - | TGTGCCAGCAGCCTTATGTTGGGGGGTAGGGCTTTCTTT | CASSLMLGGRAFF
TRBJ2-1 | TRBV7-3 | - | TGTGCCAGCAGCTTATCTCGGGGAGACGAGCAGTTCTTC | CASSLSRGDEQFF
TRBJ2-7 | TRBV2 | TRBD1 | TGTGCCAGCTTAAGGGACAGGACCACTAGCCCCTACGAGCAGTACTTC | CASLRDRTTSPYEQYF
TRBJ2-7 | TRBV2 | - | TGTGCCAGCCAATCCTACGAGCAGTACTTC | CASQSYEQYF
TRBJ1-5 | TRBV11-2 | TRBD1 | TGTGCCAGCAGCCAATGGACAGGGAGCAATCAGCCCCAGCATTTT | CASSQWTGSNQPQHF
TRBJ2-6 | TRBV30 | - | TGTGCCTGGAGTGGTTACTCTGGGGCCAACGTCCTGACTTTC | CAWSGYSGANVLTF
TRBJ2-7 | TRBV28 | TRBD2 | TGTGCCAGCAGCCCGGGACTAGCGGGAGGCTACGAGCAGTACTTC | CASSPGLAGGYEQYF
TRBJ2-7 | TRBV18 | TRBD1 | TGTGCCAGCTCACCCAGGACAGGAAACTACGAGCAGTACTTC | CASSPRTGNYEQYF
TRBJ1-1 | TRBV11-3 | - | TGTGCCAGCAGCCAGGGGTATGAAGCTTTCTTT | CASSQGYEAFF
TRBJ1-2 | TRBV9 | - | TGTGCCAGCAGCTCTCAAGCGGGGGGGCACGTAAAACAGACTAACTATGGCTACACCTTC | CASSSQAGGHVKQTNYGYTF
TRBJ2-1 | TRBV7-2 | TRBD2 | TGTGCCAGCAGTTGGACCGGGACTAGCGGGCACAATGAGCAGTTCTTC | CASSWTGTSGHNEQFF
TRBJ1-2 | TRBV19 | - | TGTGCCAGTAGTATTGGAACAGTTTATGGCTACACCTTC | CASSIGTVYGYTF
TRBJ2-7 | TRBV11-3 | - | TGTGCCAGCAGCTTTCCACTAGTGTACCCCGAGCAGTACTTC | CASSFPLVYPEQYF
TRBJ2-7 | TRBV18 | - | TGTGCCAGCTCACCTTCGGGACACTCCTACGAGCAGTACTTC | CASSPSGHSYEQYF
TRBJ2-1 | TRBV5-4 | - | TGTGCCAGCGGCTCGGGCTCCTACAATGAGCAGTTCTTC | CASGSGSYNEQFF
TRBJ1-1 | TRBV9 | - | TGTGCCAGCAGCTCACACCCAGGGGACGAAGCTTTCTTT | CASSSHPGDEAFF
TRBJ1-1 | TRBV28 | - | TGTGCCAGCCCGGCGGCAGGGGAATCGGCTGAAGCTTTCTTT | CASPAAGESAEAFF
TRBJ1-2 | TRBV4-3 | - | TGCGCCAGCAGCCAAGATACAGACGGGGTCTATGGCTACACCTTC | CASSQDTDGVYGYTF
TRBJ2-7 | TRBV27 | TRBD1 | TGTGCCAGCAGTCCGTTTCCGGGACAGGGGGTCCCCTACGAGCAGTACTTC | CASSPFPGQGVPYEQYF
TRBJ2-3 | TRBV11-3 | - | TGTGCCAGCAGCCCGGGACACGGCACAGATACGCAGTATTTT | CASSPGHGTDTQYF
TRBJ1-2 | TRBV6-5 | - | TGTGCCAGCAGTGCAGGGATGGGTGGCTACACCTTC | CASSAGMGGYTF
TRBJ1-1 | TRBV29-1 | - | TGCAGCGCTTGGGGATGGGGCCTAAGGACTGAAGCTTTCTTT | CSAWGWGLRTEAFF
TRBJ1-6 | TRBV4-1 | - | TGCGCCAGCAGCCAAGGGGAGAGGTATCACTCACCCCTCCACTTT | CASSQGERYHSPLHF
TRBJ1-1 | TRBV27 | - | TGTGCCAGCAGTTTACCCGGGTTCACTGAAGCTTTCTTT | CASSLPGFTEAFF
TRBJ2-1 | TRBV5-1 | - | TGCGCCAGCAGCTTAAACAGGGTCTCCTACAATGAGCAGTTCTTC | CASSLNRVSYNEQFF
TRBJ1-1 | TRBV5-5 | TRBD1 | TGTGCCAGCAGCTTCCGACAGGGCATGAACACTGAAGCTTTCTTT | CASSFRQGMNTEAFF
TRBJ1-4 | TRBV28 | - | TGTGCCAGCAGTACAGGGTGGGATGAAAAACTGTTTTTT | CASSTGWDEKLFF
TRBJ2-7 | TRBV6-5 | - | TGTGCCAGCAGCGGACGGAGACAGCTCTACGAGCAGTACTTC | CASSGRRQLYEQYF
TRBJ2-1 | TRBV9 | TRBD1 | TGTGCCAGCAGCGTTGGGACAGGGGCCTACAATGAGCAGTTCTTC | CASSVGTGAYNEQFF
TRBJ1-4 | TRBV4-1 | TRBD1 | TGCGCCAGCAGGCCACGGGACAGAAATGAAAAACTGTTTTTT | CASRPRDRNEKLFF
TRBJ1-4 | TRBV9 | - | TGTGCCAGCAGCAGGGGTGCTAATGAAAAACTGTTTTTT | CASSRGANEKLFF
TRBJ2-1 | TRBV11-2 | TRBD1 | TGTGCCAGCAGCCCCTCGGGACAGGTTTACAATGAGCAGTTCTTC | CASSPSGQVYNEQFF
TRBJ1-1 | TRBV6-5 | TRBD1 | TGTGCCAGCAGTTACAGGCCAGGGGGCGCGGGTACTGAAGCTTTCTTT | CASSYRPGGAGTEAFF
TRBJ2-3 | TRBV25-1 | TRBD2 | TGTGCCAGCAGTGAATCCGAAGCGGGAGATAGATATACGCAGTATTTT | CASSESEAGDRYTQYF
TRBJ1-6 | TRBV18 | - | TGTGCCAGCTCACCACTCGATAATTCACCCCTCCACTTT | CASSPLDNSPLHF
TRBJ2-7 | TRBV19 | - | TGTGCCAGTAGTATAGCTGGGGCGCAAGTGGAGTACTTC | CASSIAGAQVEYF
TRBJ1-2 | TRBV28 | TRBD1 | TGTGCCAGCAGCTCCGGACAGGAAGGCTATGGCTACACCTTC | CASSSGQEGYGYTF
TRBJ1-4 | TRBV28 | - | TGTGCCAGCAGTTTGGCGACAGCAACTAATGAAAAACTGTTTTTT | CASSLATATNEKLFF
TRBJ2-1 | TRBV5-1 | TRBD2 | TGCGCCAGCAGCCCCGGGACTAGCGTGACGAATGAGCAGTTCTTC | CASSPGTSVTNEQFF
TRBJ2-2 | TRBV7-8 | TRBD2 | TGTGCCAGCAGCCCTTTTCTAGCGGGAGGGCCCGGGGAGCTGTTTTTT | CASSPFLAGGPGELFF
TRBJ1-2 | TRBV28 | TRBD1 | TGTGCCAGCAGTCCTGTGGGACAGAATTATGGCTACACCTTC | CASSPVGQNYGYTF
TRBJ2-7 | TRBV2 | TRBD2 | TGTGCCATTGTTAGCGGGCTCAATACCTACGAGCAGTACTTC | CAIVSGLNTYEQYF
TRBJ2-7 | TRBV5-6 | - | TGTGCCAGCAGCTTGGCCCCCAGGGCGTACGAGCAGTACTTC | CASSLAPRAYEQYF
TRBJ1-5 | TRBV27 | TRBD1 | TGTGCCAGCAGCGTGACAGGACAGGCCAATCAGCCCCAGCATTTT | CASSVTGQANQPQHF
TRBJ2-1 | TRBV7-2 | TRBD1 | TGTGCCAGCAGGGACGGGACAGTGGTTCAGTTCTTC | CASRDGTVVQFF
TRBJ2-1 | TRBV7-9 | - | TGTGCCAGCAGCTCGACTAGGCAGTTGAATGAGCAGTTCTTC | CASSSTRQLNEQFF
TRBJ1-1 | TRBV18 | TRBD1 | TGTGCCAGCTCACCACCTTCAGGGGGTCGCACTGAAGCTTTCTTT | CASSPPSGGRTEAFF